The 22 T cell receptor beta chains below were found in one sample sequenced in a study of shared clonotypes between healthy human individuals. Generated by immunoSEQ multiplex PCR, the TCRdb table keeps only in-frame clones and is missing some. The sample lists some 470,000 clones, less than 80% seen once, with roughly 13% in the top ten. Sequencing input: PBMCs. Every receptor here comes from a woman between 40 and 55 years old in good health. Some clones in this sample may be carry-over from other donors' samples.

The rearrangement uses TRBV2 and TRBJ2-7, with D possibly called TRBD1 or TRBD2 (7 bases each). Germline loops: CDR1 SNHLY, CDR2 FYNNEI. With 3 bases removed from V and 2 bases from J, the gap between germline ends came to 11 bases. This CDR3 contains 14 residues. CDR3 residues: CASSDQGGTYEQYF. CDR3 coding DNA: TGTGCCAGCAGTGATCAGGGGGGGACCTACGAGCAGTACTTC.

The rearrangement joins TRBV2 to TRBJ1-2, with D perhaps TRBD1 (5 bases). The CDR3 contains 15 residues. V was pared by 3 bases and J by 5 bases, with 16 bases between. The germline V gene encodes CDR1 SNHLY and CDR2 FYNNEI. CDR3 nucleotides: TGTGCCAGCAGTGAGTTGACAGACCCCAGATATGGCTACACCTTC. This encodes CASSELTDPRYGYTF.

Comments on this clone: This sample also contains other DNA sequences that code for the same CDR3. The CDR3 loop reads CAWAGQGYEQYF. As DNA, the CDR3 is TGTGCCTGGGCCGGACAGGGGTACGAGCAGTACTTC. V is TRBV30 and J is TRBJ2-7, with 9 positions matching TRBD1. The CDR3 has 12 amino acids. The V segment lost 5 bases and the J segment 4 bases; nucleotides outside the gene matches: 3. CDR1 is GTSNPN and CDR2 is SVGIG in the germline V gene (reference sequence).

Concerning this clone: This probably arose from a read error, given a far larger clone one base away. The chain joins TRBV28 to TRBJ1-3, with D perhaps TRBD1 (6 bases). The CDR3 spans 14 residues. V was cut by 6 bases and J by 0 bases, with 9 bases left in between. The germline gives CDR1 MDHEN, CDR2 SYDVKM. The CDR3 reads CASSGTRSGNTIYF. For the CDR3, the DNA is TGTGCCAGCAGCGGGACACGCTCTGGAAACACCATATATTTT.

The chain has TRBV4-3 and TRBJ2-7; 11 nucleotides line up with TRBD2. This CDR3 is 15 amino acids long. Germline loops: CDR1 LGHNA, CDR2 YSLEER. Trimming removed 4 bases from V and 2 bases from J; junction bases left unmatched: 4. For the CDR3, the DNA is TGCGCCAGCAGCCCCGGGACTAGCGGAACCTACGAGCAGTACTTC. Amino acids: CASSPGTSGTYEQYF.

This chain uses TRBV15 with TRBJ2-2, with D possibly being TRBD1 or TRBD2 (5 bases each). The germline V gene encodes CDR1 LNHNV and CDR2 YYDKDF (reference sequence). The CDR3 has 12 residues. V gave up 5 bases and J gave up 5 bases, with 6 bases separating them. CDR3 residues: CATSGGTGELFF. Here the CDR3 DNA reads TGTGCCACCAGCGGGGGAACCGGGGAGCTGTTTTTT.

The rearrangement uses TRBV29-1 and TRBJ1-1; no firm D call. Germline values: CDR1 SQVTM, CDR2 ANQGSEA. The CDR3 consists of 13 residues. The V end lost 4 bases, the J end lost 0 bases, and 9 bases lay between the germline ends. CDR3 DNA: TGCAGCGTTGTTCTGAAATTGAACACTGAAGCTTTCTTT. This codes for CSVVLKLNTEAFF.

This clone has ten or more counts. The CDR3 reads CASRSGGLKSYEQYF. CDR3 sequence (DNA): TGTGCCAGTAGGTCGGGGGGGCTGAAATCATACGAGCAGTACTTC. The chain has TRBV19 and TRBJ2-7, with 8 bases aligning to TRBD2. Germline V gene sequence: CDR1 LNHDA, CDR2 SQIVND (reference sequence). The CDR3 totals 15 residues. The ends lost 6 bases at V and 4 bases at J; junction bases unmatched: 11.

For this clone: Just one base apart from a much larger clone, this may be a read error. This chain connects TRBV30 to TRBJ1-5, with D uncertain. From germline, CDR1 is GTSNPN and CDR2 SVGIG (reference sequence). CDR3 size: 13 residues. The CDR3 here is CAWGNPNNQPRHF. In nucleotides, the CDR3 is TGTGCCTGGGGTAATCCCAACAATCAGCCCCGGCATTTT.

CDR3 sequence reads: CASSLRGRALSTDTQYF. CDR3 bases: TGTGCCAGCAGTTTGAGAGGGAGGGCCCTTAGCACAGATACGCAGTATTTT. The V gene is TRBV27, the J gene TRBJ2-3; 7 bases map to TRBD2. V shed 3 bases and J 0 bases; nucleotides not matched to a gene: 9. Germline V CDR1 and CDR2: MNHEY, SMNVEV (reference sequence). This CDR3 contains 17 residues.

This clone occurred once. This is likely an artifact of a read error, given a far larger clone one base away. The chain has TRBV6-5 and TRBJ2-7, with D possibly being TRBD2 (6 bases). This CDR3 has 13 amino acids. V lost 7 bases and J lost 3, with 13 bases in between. Germline V gene data show CDR1 as MNHEY and CDR2 as SVGAGI. DNA for the CDR3: TGTGCCAGCAACCTTGTGGGGGGCTACGAGCAGTACTTC. This translates into CASNLVGGYEQYF.

V is TRBV7-3 and J is TRBJ2-7, with D tentatively TRBD1 (6 bases). From germline, CDR1 is SGHTA and CDR2 FQGTGA. V lost 4 bases and J 5 bases, leaving 18 bases between the germline ends. The CDR3 covers 15 residues. Written as DNA, the CDR3 is TGTGCCAGCAGCTCCGCGAGGGGGAGATTAGACGAGCAGTACTTC. This sequence encodes CASSSARGRLDEQYF. Full variable domain (remainder filled in from reference TRBV7-3 and TRBJ2-7): GAGVSQTPSNKVTEKGKYVELRCDPISGHTALYWYRQSLGQGPEFLIYFQGTGAADDSGLPNDRFFAVRPEGSVSTLKIQRTERGDSAVYLCASSSARGRLDEQYFGPGTRLTVT.

This sequence joins TRBV2 and TRBJ2-3; D is uncertain. V was cut by 8 bases and J by 5 bases, with 11 bases left in between. Looked up from germline, CDR1 is SNHLY and CDR2 is FYNNEI. The CDR3 runs to 12 residues. The CDR3 sequence: CASFPTGDTQYF. The CDR3 nucleotides read TGTGCCAGCTTCCCGACGGGAGATACGCAGTATTTT.

The V call is TRBV7-2, the J call TRBJ1-5; D gene unclear. The CDR3 spans 13 residues. Germline CDR1 and CDR2: SGHTA and FQGNSA. Deletions cut 2 bases from V and 7 bases from J, with 9 bases between. DNA for the CDR3: TGTGCCAGCAGCTTATCCATATACCAGCCCCAGCATTTT. It yields the protein CASSLSIYQPQHF.

A note on this clone: This sequence may be a read error, since a much larger clone differs from it by one base. Other DNA sequences of this sample code for an identical CDR3. J is TRBJ1-3 and V is TRBV7-2; no firm D call. This CDR3 contains 13 residues. From germline, CDR1 is SGHTA and CDR2 FQGNSA. V was shortened by 1 base and J by 2 bases, with 3 bases between the two germline ends. The chain's CDR3 is CASSLGTGNTIYF. CDR3 coding DNA: TGTGCCAGCAGCTTAGGAACTGGAAACACCATATATTTT.

The J gene is TRBJ2-7, the V gene TRBV27; D might be TRBD1 or TRBD2, each matching 5 bases. The germline CDR1 and CDR2 sequences are MNHEY and SMNVEV (reference sequence). CDR3 length equals 18 residues. V lost 2 bases and J lost 0, with 20 bases in between. The CDR3 nucleotides read TGTGCCAGCAGTTTAGAGGGACGGGGCGGACTTTTCTCCTACGAGCAGTACTTC. Translated, it gives CASSLEGRGGLFSYEQYF.

The rearrangement joins TRBV7-2 to TRBJ2-1; 10 bases are shared with TRBD2. The CDR3 consists of 17 residues. Germline CDR1 reads SGHTA; CDR2 reads FQGNSA. The V gene end was trimmed by 2 bases and the J gene end by 5 bases; junction bases not matched to a gene: 9. The CDR3 is CASSLQASGSSHNEQFF. DNA for the CDR3: TGTGCCAGCAGCTTACAGGCTAGCGGGAGTTCCCACAATGAGCAGTTCTTC.

The chain carries TRBV28 and TRBJ2-1; a weak D match, TRBD2 (6 bases). CDR3 length: 15 residues. The germline V gene has CDR1 MDHEN and CDR2 SYDVKM. V was trimmed by 3 bases and J by 2 bases, leaving 11 bases between them. CDR3 loop: CASSFPGAAYNEQFF. CDR3 nucleotide sequence: TGTGCCAGCAGTTTCCCGGGAGCGGCCTACAATGAGCAGTTCTTC.

The chain is built from TRBV6-4 and TRBJ2-1; TRBD1 is a possible D gene (5 bases). The germline CDR1 and CDR2 sequences are MRHNA and SNTAGT. CDR3 size: 12 residues. The V and J ends lost 3 bases and 7 bases respectively, with 7 bases between them. CDR3 in amino acids: CASSEGANEQFF. Here the CDR3 DNA reads TGTGCCAGCAGTGAAGGGGCTAATGAGCAGTTCTTC.

There are a few counts of this clone. The CDR3, as DNA: TGTGCCAGCAGCTTCGCCCTGCAAGGGGGCGGGACCCAGTACTTC. It translates to CASSFALQGGGTQYF. The rearrangement links TRBV7-9 to TRBJ2-5; 7 nucleotides agree with TRBD1. Germline V lookup: CDR1 SEHNR, CDR2 FQNEAQ (reference sequence). With 3 bases clipped from V and 7 bases from J, the junction kept 11 bases outside the gene matches. CDR3 size: 15 residues.

The chain links TRBV6-6 to TRBJ2-1; maybe TRBD2 (6 bases). The germline V gene has CDR1 MNHNY and CDR2 SVGAGI (reference sequence). CDR3 length equals 15 residues. Trimming stripped 5 bases from V and 10 bases from J, with 21 bases between. The CDR3 here is CASSLRPRDSREQFF. The CDR3 DNA follows: TGTGCCAGCAGTCTCCGACCCAGGGACTCTCGGGAGCAGTTCTTC.

The V call is TRBV4-1, the J call TRBJ2-7, with 12 bases aligning to TRBD1. Germline-derived CDR1 and CDR2 are MGHRA and YSYEKL. The CDR3 is made up of 16 amino acids. After removal of 4 bases from V and 3 bases from J, the junction contained 7 bases not matched to a gene. CDR3 DNA sequence: TGCGCCAGCAGCCTGGGGACAGGGGGCTTAAGCTACGAGCAGTACTTC. Residues: CASSLGTGGLSYEQYF.